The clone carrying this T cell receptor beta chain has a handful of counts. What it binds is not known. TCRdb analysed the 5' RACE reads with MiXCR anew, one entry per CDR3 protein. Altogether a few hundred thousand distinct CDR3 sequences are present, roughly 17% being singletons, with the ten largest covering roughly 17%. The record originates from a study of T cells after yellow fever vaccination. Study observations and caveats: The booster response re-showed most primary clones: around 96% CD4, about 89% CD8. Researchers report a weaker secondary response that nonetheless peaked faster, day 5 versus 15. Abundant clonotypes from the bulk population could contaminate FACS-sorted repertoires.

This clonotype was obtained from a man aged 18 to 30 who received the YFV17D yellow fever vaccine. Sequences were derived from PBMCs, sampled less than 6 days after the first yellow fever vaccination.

The CDR3 here is CASSFRGYTDTQYF. Written as DNA, the CDR3 is TGTGCCAGCAGTTTTCGAGGGTACACAGATACGCAGTATTTT. This chain uses TRBV27 with TRBJ2-3; a weak D match, TRBD2 (5 bases). Germline CDR1 is MNHEY and CDR2 is SMNVEV (reference sequence). This CDR3 is 14 amino acids long. Trimming removed 3 bases at V and 2 bases at J, with 9 bases between.